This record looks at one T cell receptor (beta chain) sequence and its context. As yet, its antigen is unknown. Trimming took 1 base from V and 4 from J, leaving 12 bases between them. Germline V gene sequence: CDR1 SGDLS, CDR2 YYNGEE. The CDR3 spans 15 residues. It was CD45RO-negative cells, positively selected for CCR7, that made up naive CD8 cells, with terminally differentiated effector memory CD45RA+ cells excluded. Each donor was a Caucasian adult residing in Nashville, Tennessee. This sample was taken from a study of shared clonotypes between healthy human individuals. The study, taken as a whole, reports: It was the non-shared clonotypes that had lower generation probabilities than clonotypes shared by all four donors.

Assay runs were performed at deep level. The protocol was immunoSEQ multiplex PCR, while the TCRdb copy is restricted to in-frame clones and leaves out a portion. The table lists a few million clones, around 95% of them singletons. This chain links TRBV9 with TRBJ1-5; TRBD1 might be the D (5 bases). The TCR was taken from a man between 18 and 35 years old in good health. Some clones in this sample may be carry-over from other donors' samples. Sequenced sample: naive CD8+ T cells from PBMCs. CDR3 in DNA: TGTGCCAGCAGCGTATCAAAGGGGTCGAATCAGCCCCAGCATTTT. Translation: CASSVSKGSNQPQHF.